A single sample is the source of the 6 T cell receptor beta chains below, sequenced in a study of persistence of HIV-infected CD4 T cells (TCRdb year 2020). This sample's treatment or condition label indicates: suppressive antiretroviral therapy. A pool of overlapping HIV-1 Gag 15-mer peptides was used at roughly 0.93 ug per peptide per mL for cell stimulation. Memory populations depleted of antigen-responding cells were obtained by sorting nonresponding CD40L-negative CD69-negative CD45RO-high memory CD4+ T cells. The immunoSEQ hsTCRB assay version 4 in survey mode was used to sequence TCRbeta repertoires from genomic DNA. TCRdb carries this immuneACCESS record with in-frame sequences only. Its versions omit some clonotypes, under half of them owing to an unresolved V gene in the studies checked, with the rest unexplained. In this sample the table shows about 40,000 clones, around three quarters of which occur a single time. The ten largest clones represent 14% of the sample.

These receptors are not linked to any known antigen. The input for sequencing was CD4+ T cells sorted from PBMCs after 18-hour stimulation, taken from a patient who received antiretroviral therapy. Explained via the paper, the cell subset or site label denotes: CD40L-CD69- CD45RO-high memory CD4 T cells not responding to Gag peptides. The source of these receptors is an adult man with HIV who was CMV-seropositive.

This chain's CDR3 is CASSFLGNTIYF. CDR3 DNA: TGTGCCAGCAGTTTTTTAGGGAACACCATATATTTT. The genes are TRBV12-3 or TRBV12-4 and TRBJ1-3; no firm D call. V lost 3 bases and J 7 bases, leaving 7 bases between the germline ends. The CDR3 loop spans 12 amino acids.

The rearrangement joins TRBV5-1 to TRBJ1-6, with D hard to call. Trimming left V 4 bases short and J 10 bases short, with 9 bases between. This CDR3 spans 12 amino acids. CDR1 SGHRS and CDR2 YFSETQ come from the germline V gene. The CDR3 is CASSPSWSPLHF. For the CDR3, the DNA is TGCGCCAGCAGCCCCTCTTGGTCACCCCTCCACTTT.

The chain joins TRBV6-6 to TRBJ1-3; D is undetermined. This CDR3 contains 12 residues. Germline CDR1 is MNHNY and CDR2 is SVGAGI (reference sequence). Trimming pared 6 bases from V and 5 bases from J, leaving 8 bases between. The CDR3 spells CASSPGRNTIYF. The CDR3 DNA follows: TGTGCCAGCAGCCCGGGGAGAAACACCATATATTTT.

The J gene is TRBJ1-2, the V gene TRBV14; D not resolved. With 5 bases removed from V and 4 bases from J, the gap between germline ends came to 11 bases. Germline-derived CDR1 and CDR2 are SGHDN and FVKESK. The CDR3 extends over 13 amino acids. This CDR3 reads CASSVYSLYGYTF. DNA of the CDR3: TGTGCCAGCAGCGTATACAGCCTCTATGGCTACACCTTC.

V and J are TRBV30 and TRBJ2-2; 11 nucleotides line up with TRBD2. The CDR3 consists of 15 residues. With V trimmed by 7 bases and J by 6 bases, 10 bases remained unmatched. Per the germline V gene, CDR1 is GTSNPN and CDR2 is SVGIG (reference sequence). This chain's CDR3 is CASPISGGAPGELFF. The CDR3 DNA reads TGTGCCTCACCTATTAGCGGGGGGGCCCCCGGGGAGCTGTTTTTT.

The J gene is TRBJ2-1, the V gene TRBV10-2; 12 nucleotides agree with TRBD2. Germline V CDR1 and CDR2: WSHSY, SAAADI. V lost 8 bases and J lost 3; bases outside the gene matches: 8. The CDR3 has 16 residues. CDR3: CASGLAGGPVYNEQFF. DNA of the CDR3: TGCGCCAGCGGGCTAGCGGGGGGGCCAGTCTACAATGAGCAGTTCTTC.